Listed below are T cell receptor beta chains from one sample, sequenced in a study of control samples from healthy donors and cancer patients. Some clones are missing from TCRdb's copy, which holds only in-frame ones; the method was immunoSEQ multiplex PCR. Here the sample spans 57,000 or so clones, roughly 89% being singletons. Specimen: PBMCs. Receptor source: a man in his 60s with colorectal cancer. Both conserved end residues are part of each CDR3. The D gene is left open where the match is weak. For some rows the clone size is stated as once, few or many, or as a class when expanded; others skip it.

j_call v_call clone_size d_call cdr3_aa cdr3_nt
TRBJ2-3 TRBV4-1 few TRBD1 CASSQGHQTGDTQYF TGCGCCAGCAGCCAAGGCCACCAGACAGGGGATACGCAGTATTTT
TRBJ2-7 TRBV7-2 once . CASSLMGGGSYEQYF TGTGCCAGCAGCTTAATGGGGGGTGGGAGCTACGAGCAGTACTTC
TRBJ2-3 TRBV30 . TRBD1 CAWSVHWTQGSSRGTQYF TGTGCCTGGAGTGTACATTGGACGCAGGGGTCTAGCAGGGGGACGCAGTATTTT
TRBJ2-3 TRBV5-3 . TRBD1 CARSFQGAPTDTQYF TGTGCCAGAAGTTTCCAGGGGGCCCCCACAGATACGCAGTATTTT
TRBJ2-7 TRBV4-2 . . CASSQGVANYEQYF TGTGCCAGCAGCCAAGGGGTGGCCAACTACGAGCAGTACTTC
TRBJ2-5 TRBV15 once . CATSRLRGSGSTQYF TGTGCCACCAGCAGACTCAGGGGCTCTGGGTCGACCCAGTACTTC
TRBJ2-7 TRBV5-6 . . CASSLGGGGGEQYF TGTGCCAGCAGCTTGGGCGGGGGCGGAGGTGAGCAGTACTTC
TRBJ2-7 TRBV4-1 . . CASSPRGSYEQYF TGCGCCAGCAGCCCCAGGGGTTCCTACGAGCAGTACTTC
TRBJ2-2 TRBV9 . . CASSYNAGTGELFF TGTGCCAGCAGCTACAACGCGGGCACCGGGGAGCTGTTTTTT
TRBJ2-1 TRBV7-9 . TRBD2 CASSLAARLAGMNEQFF TGTGCCAGCAGCTTAGCTGCAAGGCTAGCGGGTATGAATGAGCAGTTCTTC
TRBJ2-6 TRBV15 . TRBD1 CATSRVGQGTGANVLTF TGTGCCACCAGCAGAGTGGGACAGGGGACTGGGGCCAACGTCCTGACTTTC
TRBJ2-1 TRBV9 . TRBD2 CASSGGLAANLYNEQFF TGTGCCAGCAGCGGTGGACTAGCGGCTAACCTTTACAATGAGCAGTTCTTC
TRBJ2-5 TRBV12-5 . TRBD1 CASGSYPGQGIQETQYF TGTGCTAGTGGTTCTTACCCGGGACAGGGAATTCAAGAGACCCAGTACTTC
TRBJ1-5 TRBV19 . . CASSMIQINQPQHF TGTGCCAGTAGTATGATACAGATAAATCAGCCCCAGCATTTT
TRBJ1-4 TRBV6-1 . TRBD1 CASSEENRGEKLFF TGTGCCAGCAGTGAAGAAAACAGGGGGGAAAAACTGTTTTTT
TRBJ2-1 TRBV6-6 . . CASSPGRGIDEQFF TGTGCCAGCAGTCCCGGACGGGGGATCGATGAGCAGTTCTTC
TRBJ1-2 TRBV12-3/TRBV12-4 . . CASSFGVRYGYTF TGTGCCAGCAGTTTCGGGGTTCGGTATGGCTACACCTTC
TRBJ1-5 TRBV5-4 . . CASSSGRDNQPQHF TGTGCCAGCAGCTCCGGGAGGGACAATCAGCCCCAGCATTTT
TRBJ2-5 TRBV6-5 . TRBD1 CASSYGTGGQGETQYF TGTGCCAGCAGTTACGGGACAGGGGGCCAGGGGGAGACCCAGTACTTC
TRBJ1-1 TRBV18 . . CASSPPSLANTEAFF TGTGCCAGCTCACCACCGTCACTCGCGAACACTGAAGCTTTCTTT
TRBJ2-5 TRBV5-1 . TRBD2 CASSLGRGVQETQYF TGCGCCAGCAGCTTGGGGCGGGGGGTCCAAGAGACCCAGTACTTC
TRBJ1-2 TRBV24-1 . . CATSDLGVNYGYTF TGTGCCACCAGTGATTTAGGGGTCAACTATGGCTACACCTTC
TRBJ1-5 TRBV4-1 medium-sized TRBD1 CASSQGQGYQPQHF TGCGCCAGCAGCCAAGGACAGGGTTATCAGCCCCAGCATTTT
TRBJ1-5 TRBV11-2 . . CASSFCLSGDGNQPQHF TGTGCCAGCAGCTTTTGCCTTTCGGGGGACGGCAATCAGCCCCAGCATTTT
TRBJ2-7 TRBV7-9 . . CASSATGPRDYEQYF TGTGCCAGCAGCGCAACAGGGCCTCGGGACTACGAGCAGTACTTC
TRBJ1-3 TRBV7-9 . . CASSRQSSGNTIYF TGTGCCAGCAGCCGACAGAGCTCTGGAAACACCATATATTTT
TRBJ2-5 TRBV2 . TRBD1 CASTGDRVPEETQYF TGTGCCAGCACCGGGGACAGGGTCCCTGAAGAGACCCAGTACTTC
TRBJ2-1 TRBV3-1/TRBV3-2 . . CASRGGQGKYNEQFF TGTGCCAGTCGCGGTGGCCAGGGGAAGTACAATGAGCAGTTCTTC
TRBJ1-3 TRBV5-1 . . CASSLDGSSGNTIYF TGCGCCAGCAGTCTTGACGGGAGCTCTGGAAACACCATATATTTT
TRBJ2-3 TRBV7-2 once TRBD1 CASSTGGGVHTDTQYF TGTGCCAGCAGCACAGGGGGTGGGGTCCACACAGATACGCAGTATTTT
TRBJ2-5 TRBV5-1 once TRBD1 CASSLGQGILQETQYF TGCGCCAGCAGCCTCGGACAGGGGATACTACAAGAGACCCAGTACTTC
TRBJ2-5 TRBV7-3 . . CASSLGALETQYF TGTGCCAGCAGCTTAGGGGCCCTGGAGACCCAGTACTTC
TRBJ1-6 TRBV5-6 . TRBD1 CASSLDRTGGYNSPLHF TGTGCCAGCAGCTTGGACCGGACAGGAGGGTATAATTCACCCCTCCACTTT
TRBJ2-1 TRBV4-2 once TRBD2 CASSPYSGGAGSYNEQFF TGTGCCAGCAGCCCATATAGCGGGGGGGCCGGATCCTACAATGAGCAGTTCTTC
TRBJ2-2 TRBV7-6 once TRBD2 CASRSRRGDTGELFF TGTGCCAGCAGATCCAGGCGGGGGGACACCGGGGAGCTGTTTTTT
TRBJ2-1 TRBV6-4 . . CASSVGVGVGNEQFF TGTGCCAGCAGTGTAGGAGTTGGAGTCGGGAATGAGCAGTTCTTC
TRBJ2-3 TRBV9 once . CASSPRIGPDTQYF TGTGCCAGCAGCCCCCGGATAGGACCAGATACGCAGTATTTT
TRBJ2-7 TRBV5-5 . . CASSEREEQYF TGTGCCAGCAGCGAACGGGAGGAGCAGTACTTC
TRBJ2-5 TRBV29-1 . . CSGGRLEQETQYF TGCAGCGGGGGAAGGCTTGAACAAGAGACCCAGTACTTC
TRBJ1-6 TRBV18 . . CASSPSGRSNSPLHF TGTGCCAGCTCACCCTCGGGCCGATCGAATTCACCCCTCCACTTT
TRBJ2-1 TRBV13 . . CASSSGPPSEQFF TGTGCCAGCAGCTCGGGACCCCCCAGTGAGCAGTTCTTC
TRBJ2-7 TRBV10-3 . TRBD1 CAISDSGGQGNYEQYF TGTGCCATCAGTGATTCGGGGGGACAGGGCAACTACGAGCAGTACTTC